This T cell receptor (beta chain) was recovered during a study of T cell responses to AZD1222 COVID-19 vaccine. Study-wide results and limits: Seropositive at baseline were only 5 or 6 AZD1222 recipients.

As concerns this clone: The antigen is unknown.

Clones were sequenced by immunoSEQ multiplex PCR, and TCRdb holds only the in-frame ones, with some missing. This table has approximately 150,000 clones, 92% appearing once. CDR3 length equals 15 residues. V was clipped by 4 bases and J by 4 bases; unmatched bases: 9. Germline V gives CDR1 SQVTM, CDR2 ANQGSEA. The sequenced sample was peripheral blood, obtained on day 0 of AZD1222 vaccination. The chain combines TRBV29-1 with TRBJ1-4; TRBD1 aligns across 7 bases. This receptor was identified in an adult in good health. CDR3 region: CSVALSGGVNEKLFF. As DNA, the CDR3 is TGCAGCGTTGCCCTCTCAGGGGGGGTTAATGAAAAACTGTTTTTT. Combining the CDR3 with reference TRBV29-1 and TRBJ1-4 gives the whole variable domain SAVISQKPSRDICQRGTSLTIQCQVDSQVTMMFWYRQQPGQSLTLIATANQGSEATYESGFVIDKFPISRPNLTFSTLTVSNMSPEDSSIYLCSVALSGGVNEKLFFGSGTQLSVL.